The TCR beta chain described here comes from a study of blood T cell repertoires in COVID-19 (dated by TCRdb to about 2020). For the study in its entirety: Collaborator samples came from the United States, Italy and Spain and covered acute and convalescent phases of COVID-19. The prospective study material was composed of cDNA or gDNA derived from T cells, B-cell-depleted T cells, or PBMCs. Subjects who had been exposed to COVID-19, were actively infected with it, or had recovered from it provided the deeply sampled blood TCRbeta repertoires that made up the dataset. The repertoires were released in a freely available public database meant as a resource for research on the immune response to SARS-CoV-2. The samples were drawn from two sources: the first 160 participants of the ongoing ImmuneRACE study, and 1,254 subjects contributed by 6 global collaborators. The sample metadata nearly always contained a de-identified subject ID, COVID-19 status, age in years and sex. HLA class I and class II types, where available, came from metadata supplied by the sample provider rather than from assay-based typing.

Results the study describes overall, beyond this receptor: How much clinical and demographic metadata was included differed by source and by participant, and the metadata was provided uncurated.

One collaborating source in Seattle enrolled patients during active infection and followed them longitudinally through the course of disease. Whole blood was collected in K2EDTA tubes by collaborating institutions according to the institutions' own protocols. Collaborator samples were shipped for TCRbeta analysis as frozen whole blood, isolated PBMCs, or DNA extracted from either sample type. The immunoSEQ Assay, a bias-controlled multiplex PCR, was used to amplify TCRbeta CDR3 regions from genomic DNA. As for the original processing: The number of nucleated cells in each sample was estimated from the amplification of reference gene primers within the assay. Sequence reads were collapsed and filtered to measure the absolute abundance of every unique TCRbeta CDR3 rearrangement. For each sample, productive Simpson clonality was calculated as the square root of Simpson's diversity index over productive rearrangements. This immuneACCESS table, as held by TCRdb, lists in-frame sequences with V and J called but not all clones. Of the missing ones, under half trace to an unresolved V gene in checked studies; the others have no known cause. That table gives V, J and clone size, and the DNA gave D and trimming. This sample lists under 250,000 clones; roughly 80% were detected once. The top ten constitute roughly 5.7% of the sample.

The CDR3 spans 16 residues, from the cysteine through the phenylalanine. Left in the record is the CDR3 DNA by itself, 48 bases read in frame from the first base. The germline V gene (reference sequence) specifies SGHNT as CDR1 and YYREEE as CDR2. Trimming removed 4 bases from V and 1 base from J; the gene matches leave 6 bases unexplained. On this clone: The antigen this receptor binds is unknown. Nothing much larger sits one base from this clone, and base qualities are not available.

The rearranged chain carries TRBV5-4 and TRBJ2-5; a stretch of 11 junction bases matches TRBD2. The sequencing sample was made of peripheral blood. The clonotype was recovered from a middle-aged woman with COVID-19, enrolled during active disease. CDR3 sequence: CASSPQLAGAQETQYF. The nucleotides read TGTGCCAGCAGCCCACAACTAGCGGGAGCCCAAGAGACCCAGTACTTC.